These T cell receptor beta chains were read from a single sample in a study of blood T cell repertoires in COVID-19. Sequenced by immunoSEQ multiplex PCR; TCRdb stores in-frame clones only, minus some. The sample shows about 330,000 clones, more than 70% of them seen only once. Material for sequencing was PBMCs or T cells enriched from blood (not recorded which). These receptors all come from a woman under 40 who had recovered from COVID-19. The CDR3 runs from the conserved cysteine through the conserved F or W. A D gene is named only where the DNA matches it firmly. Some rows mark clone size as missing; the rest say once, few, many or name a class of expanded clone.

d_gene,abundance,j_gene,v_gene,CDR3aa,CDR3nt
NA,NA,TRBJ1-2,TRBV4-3,CASSQIGRGYTF,TGCGCCAGCAGCCAAATTGGGAGAGGCTACACCTTC
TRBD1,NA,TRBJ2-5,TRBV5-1,CASSFWTGAQETQYF,TGCGCCAGCAGCTTCTGGACAGGGGCCCAAGAGACCCAGTACTTC
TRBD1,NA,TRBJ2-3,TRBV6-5,CASRPTGLDTQYF,TGTGCCAGCAGGCCGACAGGGCTTGATACGCAGTATTTT
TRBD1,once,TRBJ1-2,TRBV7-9,CASSPDRLKDGYTF,TGTGCCAGCAGCCCGGACAGGCTAAAAGATGGCTACACCTTC
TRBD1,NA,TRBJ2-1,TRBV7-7,CASSPGTGSYDFYNEQFF,TGTGCTAGCAGCCCCGGGACAGGGTCATACGATTTCTACAATGAGCAGTTCTTC
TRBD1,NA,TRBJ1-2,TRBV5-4,CASSLARDRVYGYTF,TGTGCCAGCAGCTTGGCCCGGGACAGGGTCTATGGCTACACCTTC
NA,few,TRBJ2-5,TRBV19,CASSPMGGQETQYF,TGTGCCAGCAGCCCCATGGGGGGCCAAGAGACCCAGTACTTC
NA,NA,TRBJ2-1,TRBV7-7,CASSLDAGAEQFF,TGTGCTAGCAGCTTAGACGCAGGGGCCGAGCAGTTCTTC
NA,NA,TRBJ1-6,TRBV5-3,CARSIPGLPFNSPLHF,TGTGCCAGAAGCATCCCAGGACTACCTTTTAATTCACCCCTCCACTTT
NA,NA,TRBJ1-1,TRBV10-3,CAITGLGTEAFF,TGTGCCATCACGGGACTCGGCACTGAAGCTTTCTTT